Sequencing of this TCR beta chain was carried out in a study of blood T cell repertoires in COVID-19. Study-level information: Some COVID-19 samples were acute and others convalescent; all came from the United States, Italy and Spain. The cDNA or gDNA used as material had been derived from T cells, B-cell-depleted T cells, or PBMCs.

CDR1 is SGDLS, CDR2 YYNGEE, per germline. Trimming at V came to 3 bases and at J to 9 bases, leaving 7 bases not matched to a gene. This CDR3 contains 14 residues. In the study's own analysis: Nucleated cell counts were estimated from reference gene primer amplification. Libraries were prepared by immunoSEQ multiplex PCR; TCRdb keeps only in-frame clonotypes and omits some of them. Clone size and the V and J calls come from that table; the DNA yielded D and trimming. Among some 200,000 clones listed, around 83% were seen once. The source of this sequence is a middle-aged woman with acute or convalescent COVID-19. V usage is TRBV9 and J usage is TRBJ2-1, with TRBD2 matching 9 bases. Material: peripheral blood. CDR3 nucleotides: TGTGCCAGCAGCGCCCCCGGGACTAGCCGTGAGCAGTTCTTC. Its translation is CASSAPGTSREQFF.